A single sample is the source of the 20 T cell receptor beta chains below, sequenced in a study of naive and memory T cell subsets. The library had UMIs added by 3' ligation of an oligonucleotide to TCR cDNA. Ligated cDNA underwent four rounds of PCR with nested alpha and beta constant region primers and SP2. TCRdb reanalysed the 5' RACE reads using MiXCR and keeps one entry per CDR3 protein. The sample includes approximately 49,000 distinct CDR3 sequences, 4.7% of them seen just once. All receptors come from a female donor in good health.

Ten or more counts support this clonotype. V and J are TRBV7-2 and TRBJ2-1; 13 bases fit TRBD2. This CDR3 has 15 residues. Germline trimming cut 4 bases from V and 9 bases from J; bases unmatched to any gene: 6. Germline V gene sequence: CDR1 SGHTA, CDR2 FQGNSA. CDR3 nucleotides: TGTGCCAGCAGCTCTACTAGCGGGAGGGCCGGTGAGCAGTTCTTC. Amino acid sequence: CASSSTSGRAGEQFF.

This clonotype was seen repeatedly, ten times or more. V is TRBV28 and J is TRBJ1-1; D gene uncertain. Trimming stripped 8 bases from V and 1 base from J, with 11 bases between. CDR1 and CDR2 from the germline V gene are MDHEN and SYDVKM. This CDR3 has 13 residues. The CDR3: CASRQSGNTEAFF. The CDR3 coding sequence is TGTGCCAGCCGTCAGTCGGGGAACACTGAAGCTTTCTTT.

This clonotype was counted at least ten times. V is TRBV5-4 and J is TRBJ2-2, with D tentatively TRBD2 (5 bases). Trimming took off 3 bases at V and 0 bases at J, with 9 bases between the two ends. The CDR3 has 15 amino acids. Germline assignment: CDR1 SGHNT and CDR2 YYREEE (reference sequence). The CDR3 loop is CASSYWTSNTGELFF. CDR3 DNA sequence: TGTGCCAGCAGCTACTGGACTTCGAACACCGGGGAGCTGTTTTTT.

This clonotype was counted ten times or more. CDR3 coding DNA: TGTGCCAGCAGCTTTAGTCGAGAGACCCAGTACTTC. Amino acid sequence: CASSFSRETQYF. V gene TRBV28 combines with J gene TRBJ2-5; D is undetermined. V lost 6 bases and J 4 bases, leaving 9 bases between the germline ends. Germline CDR1 and CDR2: MDHEN and SYDVKM. CDR3 length: 12 residues.

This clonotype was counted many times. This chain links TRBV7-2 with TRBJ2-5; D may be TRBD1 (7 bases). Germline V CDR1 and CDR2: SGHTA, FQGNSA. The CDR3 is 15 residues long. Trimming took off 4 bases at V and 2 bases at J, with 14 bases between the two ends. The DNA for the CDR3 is TGTGCCAGCAGCTGGCGGACAGGAGGGCAAGAGACCCAGTACTTC. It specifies CASSWRTGGQETQYF. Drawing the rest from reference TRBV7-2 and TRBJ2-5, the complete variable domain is GAGVSQSPSNKVTEKGKDVELRCDPISGHTALYWYRQSLGQGLEFLIYFQGNSAPDKSGLPSDRFSAERTGGSVSTLTIQRTQQEDSAVYLCASSWRTGGQETQYFGPGTRLLVL.

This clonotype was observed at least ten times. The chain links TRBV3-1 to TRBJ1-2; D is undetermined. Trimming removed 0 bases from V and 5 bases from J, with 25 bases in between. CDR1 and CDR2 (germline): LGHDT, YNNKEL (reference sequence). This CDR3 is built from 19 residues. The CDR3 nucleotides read TGTGCCAGCAGCCAAGATAGGGTCCGGTCCAATCCGAGATTATATGGCTACACCTTC. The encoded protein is CASSQDRVRSNPRLYGYTF.

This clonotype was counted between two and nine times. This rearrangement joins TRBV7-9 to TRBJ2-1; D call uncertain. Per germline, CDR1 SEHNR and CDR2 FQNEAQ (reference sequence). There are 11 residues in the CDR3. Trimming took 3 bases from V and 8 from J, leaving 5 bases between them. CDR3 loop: CASSFIYEQFF. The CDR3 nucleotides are TGTGCCAGCAGCTTTATCTATGAGCAGTTCTTC.

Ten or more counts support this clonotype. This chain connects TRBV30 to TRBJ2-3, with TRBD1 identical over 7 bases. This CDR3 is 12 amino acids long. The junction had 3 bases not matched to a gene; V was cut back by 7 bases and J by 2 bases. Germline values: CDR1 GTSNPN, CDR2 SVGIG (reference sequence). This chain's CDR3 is CAYRGTTDTQYF. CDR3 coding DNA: TGTGCCTACAGGGGTACCACAGATACGCAGTATTTT.

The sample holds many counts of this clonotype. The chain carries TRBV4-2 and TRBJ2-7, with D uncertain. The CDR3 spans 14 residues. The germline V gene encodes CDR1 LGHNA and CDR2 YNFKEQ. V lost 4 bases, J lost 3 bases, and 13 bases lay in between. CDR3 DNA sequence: TGTGCCAGCAGCCCGGCAGGTACGAACTACGAGCAGTACTTC. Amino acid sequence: CASSPAGTNYEQYF.

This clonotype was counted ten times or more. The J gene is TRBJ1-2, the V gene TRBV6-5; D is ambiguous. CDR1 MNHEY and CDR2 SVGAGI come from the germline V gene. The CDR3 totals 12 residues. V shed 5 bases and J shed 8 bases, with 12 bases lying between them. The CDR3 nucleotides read TGTGCCAGCAGTCAAGGGAACGGGGGCTACACCTTC. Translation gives CASSQGNGGYTF.

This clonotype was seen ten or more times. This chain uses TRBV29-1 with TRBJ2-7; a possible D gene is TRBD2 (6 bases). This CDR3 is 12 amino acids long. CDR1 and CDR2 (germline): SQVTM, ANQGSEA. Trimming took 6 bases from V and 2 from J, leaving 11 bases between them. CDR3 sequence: CSVGDFTYEQYF. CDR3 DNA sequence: TGCAGCGTCGGGGACTTCACCTACGAGCAGTACTTC.

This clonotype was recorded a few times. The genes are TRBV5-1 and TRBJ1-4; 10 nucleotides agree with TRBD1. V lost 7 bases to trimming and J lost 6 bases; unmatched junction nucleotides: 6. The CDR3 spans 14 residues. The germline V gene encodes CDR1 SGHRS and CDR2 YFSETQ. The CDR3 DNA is TGCGCCAGCGGGACAGGGGAGGTGGATGAAAAACTGTTTTTT. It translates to CASGTGEVDEKLFF.

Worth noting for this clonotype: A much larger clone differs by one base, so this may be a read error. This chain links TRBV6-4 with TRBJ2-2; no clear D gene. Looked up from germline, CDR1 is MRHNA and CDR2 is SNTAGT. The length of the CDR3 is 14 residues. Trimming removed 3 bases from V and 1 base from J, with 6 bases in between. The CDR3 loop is CASSEFVNTGELFF. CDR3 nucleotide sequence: TGTGCCAGCAGTGAATTTGTGAACACCGGGGAGCTGTTTTTT.

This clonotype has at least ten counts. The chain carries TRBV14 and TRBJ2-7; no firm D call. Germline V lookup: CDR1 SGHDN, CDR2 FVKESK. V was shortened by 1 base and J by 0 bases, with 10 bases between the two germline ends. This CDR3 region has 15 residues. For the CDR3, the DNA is TGTGCCAGCAGCCAAGGCCGGGTGAGCTCCTACGAGCAGTACTTC. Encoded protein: CASSQGRVSSYEQYF.

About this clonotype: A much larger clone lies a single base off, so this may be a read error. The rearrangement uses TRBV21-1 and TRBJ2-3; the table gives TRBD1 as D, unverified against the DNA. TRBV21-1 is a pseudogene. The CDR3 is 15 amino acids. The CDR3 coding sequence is TGTGCCCTGCAAGGGGGCCCTAGCGGTGTAGATACGCAGTATTTT. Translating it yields CALQGGPSGVDTQYF.

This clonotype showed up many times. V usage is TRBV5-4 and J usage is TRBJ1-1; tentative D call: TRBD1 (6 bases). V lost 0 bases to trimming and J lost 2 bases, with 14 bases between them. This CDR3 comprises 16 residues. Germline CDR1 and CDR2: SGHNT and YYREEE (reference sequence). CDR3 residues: CASSLGGPSLNTEAFF. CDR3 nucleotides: TGTGCCAGCAGCTTGGGGGGGCCAAGTCTCAACACTGAAGCTTTCTTT.

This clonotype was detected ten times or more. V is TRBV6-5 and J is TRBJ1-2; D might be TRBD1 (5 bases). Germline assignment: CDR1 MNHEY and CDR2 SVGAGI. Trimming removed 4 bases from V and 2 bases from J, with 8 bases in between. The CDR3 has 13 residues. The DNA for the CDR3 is TGTGCCAGCAGTTCGCCAGGGAACTATGGCTACACCTTC. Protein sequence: CASSSPGNYGYTF.

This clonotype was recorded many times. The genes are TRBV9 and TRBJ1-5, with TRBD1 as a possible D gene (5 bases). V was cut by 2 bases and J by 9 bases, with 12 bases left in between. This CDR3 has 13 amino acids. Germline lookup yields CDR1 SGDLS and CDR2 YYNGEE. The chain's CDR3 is CASSVDSGRPQHF. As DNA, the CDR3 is TGTGCCAGCAGCGTCGACAGTGGGAGGCCCCAGCATTTT. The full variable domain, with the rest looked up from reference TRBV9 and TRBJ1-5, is DSGVTQTPKHLITATGQRVTLRCSPRSGDLSVYWYQQSLDQGLQFLIQYYNGEERAKGNILERFSAQQFPDLHSELNLSSLELGDSALYFCASSVDSGRPQHFGDGTRLSIL.

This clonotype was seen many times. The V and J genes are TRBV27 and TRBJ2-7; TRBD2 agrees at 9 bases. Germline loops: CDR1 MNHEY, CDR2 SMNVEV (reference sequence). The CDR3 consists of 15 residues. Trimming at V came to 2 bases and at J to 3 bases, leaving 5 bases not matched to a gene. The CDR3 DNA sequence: TGTGCCAGCAGTTTAGGCCTAGCGGGGTTCTACGAGCAGTACTTC. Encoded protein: CASSLGLAGFYEQYF.

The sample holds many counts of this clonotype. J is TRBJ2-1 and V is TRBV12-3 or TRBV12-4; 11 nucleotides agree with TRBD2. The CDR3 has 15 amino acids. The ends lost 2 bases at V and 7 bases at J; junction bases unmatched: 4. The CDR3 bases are TGTGCCAGCAGTTTAAAGGCTAGCGGGGGGAATGAGCAGTTCTTC. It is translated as CASSLKASGGNEQFF.